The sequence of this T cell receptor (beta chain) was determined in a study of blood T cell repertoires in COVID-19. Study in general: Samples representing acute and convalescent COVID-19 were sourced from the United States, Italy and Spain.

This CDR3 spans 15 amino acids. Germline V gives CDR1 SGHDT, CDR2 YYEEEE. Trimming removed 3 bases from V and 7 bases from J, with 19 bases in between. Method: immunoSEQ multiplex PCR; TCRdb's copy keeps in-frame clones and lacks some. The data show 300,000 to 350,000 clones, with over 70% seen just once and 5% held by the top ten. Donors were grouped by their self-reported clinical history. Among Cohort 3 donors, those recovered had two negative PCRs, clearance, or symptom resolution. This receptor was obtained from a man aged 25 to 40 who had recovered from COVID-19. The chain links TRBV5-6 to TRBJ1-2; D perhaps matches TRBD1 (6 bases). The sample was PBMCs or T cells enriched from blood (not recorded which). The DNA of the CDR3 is TGTGCCAGCAGCTCAACGACAGGCCTGTGGGGTGGCTACACCTTC. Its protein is CASSSTTGLWGGYTF.